Listed below are T cell receptor beta chains from one sample, sequenced in a study of T-cell reconstitution after alpha-beta-depleted transplantation in children. TCRdb independently ran MiXCR on the PCR reads; one entry per CDR3 protein. Of about 7,900 distinct CDR3 sequences listed, 25% to 35% were seen once; the top ten hold roughly 2%. Sequenced here: peripheral blood, sampled 60 days after TCRalphabeta/CD19-depleted stem cell transplant. The receptors come from a boy in the first two years of life who had a stem cell transplant for SCID, so the T cells may come from the graft donor. The CDR3 runs from the conserved cysteine through the conserved F or W. Fields, in order: CDR3 DNA, CDR3 protein, D gene, clone size, V gene, J gene. D genes are given only for firm matches. A row's size may be missing; if present it is once, few, many or a size class.

cdr3_nt: TGCGCCAGCAGCTTGGGCAAGCCTTATAGCAATCAGCCCCAGCATTTT
cdr3_aa: CASSLGKPYSNQPQHF
d_call: -
clone_size: many
v_call: TRBV5-1
j_call: TRBJ1-5

cdr3_nt: TGTGCCAGCAGTTTATTACAGGGTTACGAGCAGTACTTC
cdr3_aa: CASSLLQGYEQYF
d_call: -
clone_size: -
v_call: TRBV28
j_call: TRBJ2-7

cdr3_nt: TGTGCCACACTACGAACAGGCCCAGCAAAGGCGGATGGCTACACCTTC
cdr3_aa: CATLRTGPAKADGYTF
d_call: -
clone_size: many
v_call: TRBV7-9
j_call: TRBJ1-2

cdr3_nt: TGTGCCAGCAGCAGAAGGGCACAAGGCTATGGCTACACCTTC
cdr3_aa: CASSRRAQGYGYTF
d_call: -
clone_size: medium-sized
v_call: TRBV6-5
j_call: TRBJ1-2

cdr3_nt: TGTGCCAGCTCACCGTTAAGACCGTTCGCCGGCTTT
cdr3_aa: CASSPLRPFAGF
d_call: -
clone_size: many
v_call: TRBV18
j_call: TRBJ1-1

cdr3_nt: TGCAGCGTTGATGGTCGGGACAGGGGGACTAGCGGCCACGAGCAGTACTTC
cdr3_aa: CSVDGRDRGTSGHEQYF
d_call: -
clone_size: medium-sized
v_call: TRBV29-1
j_call: TRBJ2-7

cdr3_nt: TGCAGTGCTAGAGATTCTAGACTAGCATCGTTCGATGAGCAGTTCTTC
cdr3_aa: CSARDSRLASFDEQFF
d_call: TRBD2
clone_size: -
v_call: TRBV20-1
j_call: TRBJ2-1

cdr3_nt: TGTGCCAGCAGACAGGGAGTATGGACCGGGGAGCTGTTTTTT
cdr3_aa: CASRQGVWTGELFF
d_call: -
clone_size: large
v_call: TRBV12-3/TRBV12-4
j_call: TRBJ2-2

cdr3_nt: TGTGCCAGCAGCTTACAGCTCCTAGGGCTAGGTGGGAAGAGAGGCTACACCTTC
cdr3_aa: CASSLQLLGLGGKRGYTF
d_call: -
clone_size: many
v_call: TRBV5-5
j_call: TRBJ1-2

cdr3_nt: TGTGCCAGCAGCTCCCGGGTCCTCTGGGTGGCACTGCATCAGCCCCAGCATTTT
cdr3_aa: CASSSRVLWVALHQPQHF
d_call: -
clone_size: -
v_call: TRBV28
j_call: TRBJ1-5

cdr3_nt: TGCAGTGCTAGTATTCTAGCGGGGTACAATGAGCAGTTCTTC
cdr3_aa: CSASILAGYNEQFF
d_call: TRBD2
clone_size: -
v_call: TRBV20-1
j_call: TRBJ2-1

cdr3_nt: TGTGCCAGCCGGACCTTGTCCGATGAGCAGTTCTTC
cdr3_aa: CASRTLSDEQFF
d_call: -
clone_size: few
v_call: TRBV2
j_call: TRBJ2-1

cdr3_nt: TGCAGCGTTGCTGACAGCTATAACTATGGCTACACCTTC
cdr3_aa: CSVADSYNYGYTF
d_call: -
clone_size: medium-sized
v_call: TRBV29-1
j_call: TRBJ1-2

cdr3_nt: TGTGCCAGCAGACGACAGGGTGAGTTCTACGAGCAGTACTTC
cdr3_aa: CASRRQGEFYEQYF
d_call: TRBD1
clone_size: -
v_call: TRBV12-3/TRBV12-4
j_call: TRBJ2-7

cdr3_nt: TGTGCCAGCACCTTTAGCGGGAGATTAGATACGCAGTATTTT
cdr3_aa: CASTFSGRLDTQYF
d_call: TRBD2
clone_size: -
v_call: TRBV7-9
j_call: TRBJ2-3

cdr3_nt: TGTGCCAGCAGTTCGGGACTAGCGGGAGTCGGAGATACGCAGTATTTT
cdr3_aa: CASSSGLAGVGDTQYF
d_call: TRBD2
clone_size: -
v_call: TRBV2
j_call: TRBJ2-3

cdr3_nt: TGTGCCAGCAGTTACGCCAGGAACACCGGGGAGCTGTTTTTT
cdr3_aa: CASSYARNTGELFF
d_call: -
clone_size: medium-sized
v_call: TRBV6-5
j_call: TRBJ2-2

cdr3_nt: TGTGCCAGCAGCAGACGGGGGCCCGAATACGAGCAGTACTTC
cdr3_aa: CASSRRGPEYEQYF
d_call: -
clone_size: medium-sized
v_call: TRBV9
j_call: TRBJ2-7

cdr3_nt: TGCAGTGCTAGTGAAACTAACACTGAAGCTTTCTTT
cdr3_aa: CSASETNTEAFF
d_call: -
clone_size: -
v_call: TRBV20-1
j_call: TRBJ1-1

cdr3_nt: TGTGCCAACGGGACTACGGGACCCGGGGAGCTGTTTTTT
cdr3_aa: CANGTTGPGELFF
d_call: TRBD2
clone_size: many
v_call: TRBV6-5
j_call: TRBJ2-2

cdr3_nt: TGTGCCTGCTCCAACCAGGGCCCGTGGGCACACTACAATGAGCAGTTCTTC
cdr3_aa: CACSNQGPWAHYNEQFF
d_call: -
clone_size: -
v_call: TRBV3-1
j_call: TRBJ2-1

cdr3_nt: TGTGCCAGCAGTTACGGTTGGGCCTCACCCCTCCACTTT
cdr3_aa: CASSYGWASPLHF
d_call: -
clone_size: medium-sized
v_call: TRBV6-5
j_call: TRBJ1-6

cdr3_nt: TGCAGCGTTGAATCGGGAGCAACTAATGAAAAACTGTTTTTT
cdr3_aa: CSVESGATNEKLFF
d_call: -
clone_size: medium-sized
v_call: TRBV29-1
j_call: TRBJ1-4

cdr3_nt: TGTGCCAGCAGCTTAGGACAGGGGGCCTGGCAGCCCCAGCATTTT
cdr3_aa: CASSLGQGAWQPQHF
d_call: TRBD1
clone_size: many
v_call: TRBV11-2
j_call: TRBJ1-5

cdr3_nt: TGTGCCAGTAGTATTCGACTAGCTCTCGGGGAGCTGTTTTTT
cdr3_aa: CASSIRLALGELFF
d_call: TRBD2
clone_size: many
v_call: TRBV19
j_call: TRBJ2-2

cdr3_nt: TGTGCCAGCAGCTTAGATGTGGATACGCAGTATTTT
cdr3_aa: CASSLDVDTQYF
d_call: -
clone_size: -
v_call: TRBV7-2
j_call: TRBJ2-3

cdr3_nt: TGTGCCAGCAGTATAAGGACAGGGATGAATGGCTACACCTTC
cdr3_aa: CASSIRTGMNGYTF
d_call: TRBD1
clone_size: medium-sized
v_call: TRBV12-3/TRBV12-4
j_call: TRBJ1-2

cdr3_nt: TGTGCCAGCATCTTGGGACAGCTGAACACCGGGGAGCTGTTTTTT
cdr3_aa: CASILGQLNTGELFF
d_call: TRBD1
clone_size: medium-sized
v_call: TRBV7-9
j_call: TRBJ2-2

cdr3_nt: TGTGCCAGCAGCCCATACAGGGGAATTGACACTGAAGCTTTCTTT
cdr3_aa: CASSPYRGIDTEAFF
d_call: TRBD1
clone_size: medium-sized
v_call: TRBV5-6
j_call: TRBJ1-1

cdr3_nt: TGTGCCAGCAGTATTGCTCGACAGGGGATCAATGAGCAGTTCTTC
cdr3_aa: CASSIARQGINEQFF
d_call: TRBD1
clone_size: medium-sized
v_call: TRBV7-9
j_call: TRBJ2-1

cdr3_nt: TGCGCCAGCAGCTTGGGCCGGAATAGAAACACCATATATTTT
cdr3_aa: CASSLGRNRNTIYF
d_call: -
clone_size: medium-sized
v_call: TRBV5-1
j_call: TRBJ1-3

cdr3_nt: TGTGCCAGCAGCCAATCAGACGGACCCTATGGCTACACCTTC
cdr3_aa: CASSQSDGPYGYTF
d_call: -
clone_size: medium-sized
v_call: TRBV4-2
j_call: TRBJ1-2

cdr3_nt: TGTGCCATCAGCCCTGGACTGCTCACCGGGGAGCTGTTTTTT
cdr3_aa: CAISPGLLTGELFF
d_call: -
clone_size: -
v_call: TRBV10-3
j_call: TRBJ2-2

cdr3_nt: TGTGCCAGCAGTCCTAGGCCGGGACAGGGGGAAAACACCATATATTTT
cdr3_aa: CASSPRPGQGENTIYF
d_call: TRBD1
clone_size: many
v_call: TRBV7-2
j_call: TRBJ1-3

cdr3_nt: TGTGCCAGCAGTCGGGCAGGGGGAGAGACCCAGTACTTC
cdr3_aa: CASSRAGGETQYF
d_call: TRBD1
clone_size: many
v_call: TRBV13
j_call: TRBJ2-5

cdr3_nt: TGCGCCAGCAGCTGGGGGGACAGTCGACCGGACTTATATGGCTACACCTTC
cdr3_aa: CASSWGDSRPDLYGYTF
d_call: TRBD1
clone_size: -
v_call: TRBV5-1
j_call: TRBJ1-2

cdr3_nt: TGTGCCAGCACCTCCCAGAGGGACGAGCAGTACTTC
cdr3_aa: CASTSQRDEQYF
d_call: -
clone_size: -
v_call: TRBV28
j_call: TRBJ2-7

cdr3_nt: TGTGCCAGCAGTGAATTCCTGGACAGGAAATACGAGCAGTACTTC
cdr3_aa: CASSEFLDRKYEQYF
d_call: TRBD1
clone_size: medium-sized
v_call: TRBV2
j_call: TRBJ2-7

cdr3_nt: TGTGCCAGCAACGGCAGGACCTACAATGAGCAGTTCTTC
cdr3_aa: CASNGRTYNEQFF
d_call: -
clone_size: medium-sized
v_call: TRBV2
j_call: TRBJ2-1

cdr3_nt: TGTGCCAATGGACTAGTCCAAGAGACCCAGTACTTC
cdr3_aa: CANGLVQETQYF
d_call: TRBD2
clone_size: many
v_call: TRBV7-9
j_call: TRBJ2-5

cdr3_nt: TGTGCCAGCAGTTCCCTGGGGGGTTACGAGCAGTACTTC
cdr3_aa: CASSSLGGYEQYF
d_call: -
clone_size: few
v_call: TRBV6-6
j_call: TRBJ2-7

cdr3_nt: TGTGCCAGCAGCCCTAGTTCGGGGTTTGGCTACACCTTC
cdr3_aa: CASSPSSGFGYTF
d_call: -
clone_size: medium-sized
v_call: TRBV7-9
j_call: TRBJ1-2

cdr3_nt: TGTGCTAGCAGCTTAGCGCTCCAGACTAGAACCCACACCGGGGAGCTGTTTTTT
cdr3_aa: CASSLALQTRTHTGELFF
d_call: -
clone_size: many
v_call: TRBV7-7
j_call: TRBJ2-2

cdr3_nt: TGCAGTGCTAGATCGGGACTAGCGGGACCCCTGCAGCAGTACTTC
cdr3_aa: CSARSGLAGPLQQYF
d_call: TRBD2
clone_size: few
v_call: TRBV20-1
j_call: TRBJ2-7

cdr3_nt: TGTGCTAGCAGCTTAGGGCATGAAAAACTGTTTTTT
cdr3_aa: CASSLGHEKLFF
d_call: -
clone_size: many
v_call: TRBV7-7
j_call: TRBJ1-4

cdr3_nt: TGTGCCAGTAGTATCCGGGACAGGGGGCACCAGCCCCAGCATTTT
cdr3_aa: CASSIRDRGHQPQHF
d_call: TRBD1
clone_size: many
v_call: TRBV19
j_call: TRBJ1-5

cdr3_nt: TGTGCCAGCAGGGAGGACAGGGGGCAAGCTTTCTTT
cdr3_aa: CASREDRGQAFF
d_call: TRBD1
clone_size: once
v_call: TRBV2
j_call: TRBJ1-1

cdr3_nt: TGTGCCAGCAGCCTTCCGACTAGCGGGTCGAGCTCCTACAATGAGCAGTTCTTC
cdr3_aa: CASSLPTSGSSSYNEQFF
d_call: TRBD2
clone_size: medium-sized
v_call: TRBV3-1
j_call: TRBJ2-1

cdr3_nt: TGTGCCACCAGTGGTGCGGGAGGCAATTACAATGAGCAGTTCTTC
cdr3_aa: CATSGAGGNYNEQFF
d_call: TRBD2
clone_size: -
v_call: TRBV24-1
j_call: TRBJ2-1

cdr3_nt: TGTGCCAGCAGCTTGAATAAGGCGGTCAGGCCTTTTGTCCAAGAGACCCAGTACTTC
cdr3_aa: CASSLNKAVRPFVQETQYF
d_call: -
clone_size: many
v_call: TRBV5-4
j_call: TRBJ2-5

cdr3_nt: TGTGCCAGCAGCTTAGCGTTATTGACCTACGAGCAGTACTTC
cdr3_aa: CASSLALLTYEQYF
d_call: -
clone_size: -
v_call: TRBV7-8
j_call: TRBJ2-7

cdr3_nt: TGTGCCAGCAGTGAATTGGTGAGCACAGATACGCAGTATTTT
cdr3_aa: CASSELVSTDTQYF
d_call: -
clone_size: once
v_call: TRBV2
j_call: TRBJ2-3

cdr3_nt: TGTGCCAGCAGCTCCCCTGGGACACGTAGCAATCAGCCCCAGCATTTT
cdr3_aa: CASSSPGTRSNQPQHF
d_call: -
clone_size: medium-sized
v_call: TRBV7-3
j_call: TRBJ1-5